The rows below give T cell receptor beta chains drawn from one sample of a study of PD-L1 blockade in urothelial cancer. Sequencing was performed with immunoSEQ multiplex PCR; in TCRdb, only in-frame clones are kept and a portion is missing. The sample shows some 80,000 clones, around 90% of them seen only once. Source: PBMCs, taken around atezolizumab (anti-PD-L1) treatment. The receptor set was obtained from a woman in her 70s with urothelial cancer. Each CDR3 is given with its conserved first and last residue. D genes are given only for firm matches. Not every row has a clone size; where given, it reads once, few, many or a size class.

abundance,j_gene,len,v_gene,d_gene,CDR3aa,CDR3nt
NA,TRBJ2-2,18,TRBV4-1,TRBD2,CASSREGLAGVDTGELFF,TGCGCCAGCAGCCGGGAGGGACTAGCGGGAGTTGACACCGGGGAGCTGTTTTTT
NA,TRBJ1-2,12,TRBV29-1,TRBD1,CSVDQGAHGYTF,TGCAGCGTTGACCAGGGGGCGCACGGCTACACCTTC
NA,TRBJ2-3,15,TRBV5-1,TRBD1,CASRGGTGSTDTQYF,TGCGCCAGCAGGGGCGGGACAGGGTCCACAGATACGCAGTATTTT
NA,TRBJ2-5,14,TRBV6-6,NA,CASSYGDIQETQYF,TGTGCCAGCAGTTACGGGGACATACAAGAGACCCAGTACTTC
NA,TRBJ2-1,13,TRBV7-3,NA,CASRAPEYNEQFF,TGTGCCAGCCGCGCCCCGGAGTACAATGAGCAGTTCTTC
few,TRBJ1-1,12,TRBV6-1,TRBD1,CASREQGTEAFF,TGTGCCAGCAGAGAACAGGGGACTGAAGCTTTCTTT
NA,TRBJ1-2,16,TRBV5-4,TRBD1,CASSLGGTGTVYGYTF,TGTGCCAGCAGCTTGGGAGGGACAGGGACAGTCTATGGCTACACCTTC
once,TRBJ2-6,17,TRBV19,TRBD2,CASSQSGGVPGANVLTF,TGTGCCAGTAGTCAAAGCGGGGGGGTCCCCGGGGCCAACGTCCTGACTTTC
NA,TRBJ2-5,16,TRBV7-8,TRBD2,CASSFPPLAGLETQYF,TGTGCCAGCAGCTTCCCCCCCCTAGCGGGTTTGGAGACCCAGTACTTC
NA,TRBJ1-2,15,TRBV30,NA,CAWSEEQGRSYGYTF,TGTGCCTGGAGTGAGGAGCAGGGGCGCTCTTATGGCTACACCTTC
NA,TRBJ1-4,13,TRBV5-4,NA,CASSFGGGEKLFF,TGTGCCAGCAGCTTTGGGGGCGGTGAAAAACTGTTTTTT